These 10 T cell receptor beta chains were all obtained from the same sample, sequenced in a study of human T cells and chemical hapten exposure. Total RNA extraction was carried out from unfractionated whole blood. The study's library attached unique molecular identifiers to single cDNA molecules. TCRdb fed the reads into MiXCR, producing one record per CDR3 protein. The sample records roughly 120,000 distinct CDR3 sequences, approximately 9% being singletons. The material sequenced was whole blood. The source is a human donor in good health. Some clones in this sample may be carry-over from other donors' samples.

The rearrangement joins TRBV27 to TRBJ2-1; TRBD2 matches 9 bases. V was clipped by 2 bases and J by 10 bases; unmatched bases: 15. In germline, CDR1 is MNHEY, CDR2 SMNVEV (reference sequence). The CDR3 is 17 residues long. The CDR3 spells CASSLDSGSLVPAEQFF. For the CDR3, the DNA is TGTGCCAGCAGTTTAGATAGCGGGAGCCTCGTCCCCGCAGAGCAGTTCTTC.

This clonotype was detected a few times. The chain recombines TRBV6-6 with TRBJ2-1; 16 bases are shared with TRBD2. The junction had 6 bases not matched to a gene; V was cut back by 5 bases and J by 8 bases. From germline, CDR1 is MNHNY and CDR2 SVGAGI (reference sequence). This CDR3 contains 16 residues. The CDR3, as DNA: TGTGCCAGCAGTGACGGGACTAGCGGGAGGGGCTATGAGCAGTTCTTC. It is translated as CASSDGTSGRGYEQFF.

Ten or more counts support this clonotype. The chain recombines TRBV28 with TRBJ1-5; D not certain. The germline CDR1 and CDR2 sequences are MDHEN and SYDVKM. The CDR3 length is 15 residues. The V gene lost 6 bases and the J gene lost 0 bases, with 12 bases spanning the gap. The CDR3, as DNA: TGTGCCAGCAGGCCGACGGTTTATAGCAATCAGCCCCAGCATTTT. This encodes CASRPTVYSNQPQHF.

In its sample, this clonotype was seen many times. The V and J genes are TRBV6-2 or TRBV6-3 and TRBJ2-2; D is undetermined. Trimming removed 6 bases at V and 4 bases at J, with 9 bases between. CDR1 and CDR2 (germline): MNHEY, SVGEGT. This CDR3 is built from 13 residues. The CDR3 bases are TGTGCCAGCAGGCAAGACGGCACCGGGGAGCTGTTTTTT. This encodes CASRQDGTGELFF.

This clonotype was seen ten or more times. The V call is TRBV6-2 or TRBV6-3, the J call TRBJ2-7, with unresolved D. V lost 2 bases and J 9 bases, leaving 14 bases between the germline ends. This CDR3 is built from 13 residues. Germline V gene lookup returns CDR1 MNHEY and CDR2 SVGEGT. CDR3 sequence (DNA): TGTGCCAGCAGTTACCGGCCGTTCCTCGGGCAGTACTTC. Its protein is CASSYRPFLGQYF.

The V gene is TRBV14, the J gene TRBJ2-7, with D possibly matching TRBD1 (6 bases). Per germline, CDR1 SGHDN and CDR2 FVKESK. The CDR3 is 15 residues long. Trimming left V 1 base short and J 6 bases short, with 16 bases between. The CDR3 loop reads CASSQVGNRASEQYF. CDR3 coding DNA: TGTGCCAGCAGCCAAGTAGGAAACAGGGCCAGCGAGCAGTACTTC.

This clonotype was counted at least ten times. The gene calls are TRBV7-9 and TRBJ2-2; the match to TRBD1 covers 10 bases. With V trimmed by 10 bases and J by 4 bases, 6 bases remained unmatched. The CDR3 is made up of 14 amino acids. Germline CDR1 is SEHNR and CDR2 is FQNEAQ (reference sequence). This chain's CDR3 is CATRGQGTTGELFF. The CDR3 coding sequence is TGTGCCACCAGGGGACAGGGGACCACCGGGGAGCTGTTTTTT.

The chain employs TRBV7-2 and TRBJ2-7; perhaps TRBD2 as D (5 bases). Germline V gene lookup returns CDR1 SGHTA and CDR2 FQGNSA. The CDR3 runs to 15 residues. The V gene lost 2 bases and the J gene lost 3 bases, with 14 bases spanning the gap. The CDR3 bases are TGTGCCAGCAGCTTACGGGGTCGGGCAGACTACGAGCAGTACTTC. Translating it yields CASSLRGRADYEQYF.

This clonotype appeared many times. This chain links TRBV7-9 with TRBJ1-3, with D possibly TRBD1 on 5 matching bases. Per germline, CDR1 SEHNR and CDR2 FQNEAQ (reference sequence). Trimming pared 5 bases from V and 5 bases from J, leaving 19 bases between. This CDR3 region has 16 residues. The CDR3 is CASSRRGGMSRNTIYF. The CDR3, as DNA: TGTGCCAGCAGCCGACGGGGGGGGATGTCCCGAAACACCATATATTTT.

There are a few counts of this clonotype. The V gene is TRBV20-1, the J gene TRBJ2-1; the match to TRBD2 covers 16 bases. Germline V CDR1 and CDR2: DFQATT, SNEGSKA (reference sequence). V dropped 3 bases and J dropped 6; count of bases not matched to a gene: 2. The CDR3 loop spans 15 amino acids. CDR3 coding DNA: TGCAGTGCTAGGGGGACTAGCGGGAGGGCCAATGAGCAGTTCTTC. Amino acid sequence: CSARGTSGRANEQFF.